This TCR beta chain was identified in a study of OX40 agonist ivuxolimab in advanced cancers. For the study at large: Ivuxolimab was delivered to patients intravenously every 2 weeks at doses spanning 0.01 to 10 mg/kg. Partial responses were achieved by three patients: one hepatocellular carcinoma, two cutaneous melanoma. The study's findings and limits: Nonresponders, in some cases, also had low normalized T-cell clonal expansion. Patients with a partial response at 0.1-3.0 mg/kg had among the lowest clonal expansion.

Repertoires were generated with immunoSEQ multiplex PCR, while TCRdb's copy carries only in-frame clones and drops some. Found here are tens of thousands of clones, over 90% of them singletons; the top ten hold around 6%. As regards this clone: Its antigen is currently unknown.

The CDR3 is 16 amino acids. Germline CDR1 reads SNHLY; CDR2 reads FYNNEI. With V trimmed by 6 bases and J by 7 bases, 15 bases remained unmatched. This sample comprised CD4+ or CD8+ T cells sorted from blood, obtained in a trial of the OX40 agonist ivuxolimab. This receptor was identified in an adult with an advanced solid tumor such as melanoma, head and neck, liver or kidney cancer. This chain joins TRBV2 and TRBJ2-1; 7 bases are a match to TRBD2. CDR3 in amino acids: CASSPWTRLPRNEQFF. DNA of the CDR3: TGTGCCAGCAGCCCTTGGACTAGACTCCCCAGAAATGAGCAGTTCTTC.